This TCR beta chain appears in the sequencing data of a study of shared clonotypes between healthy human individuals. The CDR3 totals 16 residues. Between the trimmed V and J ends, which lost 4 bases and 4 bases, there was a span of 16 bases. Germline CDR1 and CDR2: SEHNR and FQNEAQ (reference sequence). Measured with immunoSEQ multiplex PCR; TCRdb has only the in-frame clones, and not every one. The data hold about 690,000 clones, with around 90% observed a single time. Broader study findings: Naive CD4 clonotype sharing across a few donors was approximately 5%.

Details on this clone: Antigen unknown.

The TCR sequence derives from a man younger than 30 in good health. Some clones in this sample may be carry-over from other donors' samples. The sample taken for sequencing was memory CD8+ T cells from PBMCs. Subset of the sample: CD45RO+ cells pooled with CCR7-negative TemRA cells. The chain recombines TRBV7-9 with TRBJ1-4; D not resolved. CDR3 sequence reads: CASSSFEGSYNEKLFF. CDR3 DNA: TGTGCCAGCAGCTCGTTTGAGGGAAGTTATAATGAAAAACTGTTTTTT.